This T cell receptor beta chain was captured in a study of Graves' ophthalmopathy and Graves' hyperthyroidism. Study conclusions and caveats: Most expanded clonotypes from thyroid (those above 0.001 frequency) were also found in blood.

Amplification targeted the TCR beta CDR3 regions, with RNA transcripts as the source material. Second-round multiplex PCR followed a first-round RT-PCR using HTBI primers. Via MiXCR, TCRdb re-called the multiplex PCR reads, giving one row per CDR3 protein. The table records more than 1,000,000 distinct CDR3 sequences, less than 45% of them present only once. Newly diagnosed hyperthyroidism donors, aged 18 to 65, duration under 2 months. A diagnosis was made from clinical symptoms together with serum thyroxine, TRAb, thyroid ultrasound and orbital computed tomography. Note on this clonotype: Its target is not known.

The origin of this receptor is an adult man with Graves' hyperthyroidism. The sample consisted of peripheral blood or thyroid tissue (not recorded which).

The CDR3: CASSKSGPQYF. CDR3 DNA sequence: TGTGCCAGCAGCAAATCCGGGCCGCAGTATTTT. The chain links TRBV7-8 to TRBJ2-3; D is unclear. Trimming cost V 5 bases and J 10 bases, with 10 bases left between them. Germline V CDR1 and CDR2: SGHVS, FQNEAQ. The CDR3 totals 11 residues.